Sequencing of this T cell receptor (beta chain) was carried out in a study of control samples from healthy donors and cancer patients. Method: immunoSEQ multiplex PCR; TCRdb's copy keeps in-frame clones and lacks some. This table has about 180,000 clones, about 92% appearing once. V lost 0 bases and J lost 0, with 12 bases in between. The length of the CDR3 is 15 residues. CDR1 GTSNPN and CDR2 SVGIG come from the germline V gene (reference sequence). This rearrangement joins TRBV30 to TRBJ2-7; either TRBD1 or TRBD2 may fit D (6 bases each). The sequence derives from a man younger than 40 in good health. Material for sequencing was blood. The CDR3 reads CAWSVSPGASYEQYF. The CDR3 DNA reads as TGTGCCTGGAGTGTATCTCCGGGGGCCTCCTACGAGCAGTACTTC. Based on the CDR3 plus reference TRBV30 and TRBJ2-7, the full variable domain is SQTIHQWPATLVQPVGSPLSLECTVEGTSNPNLYWYRQAAGRGLQLLFYSVGIGQISSEVPQNLSASRPQDRQFILSSKKLLLSDSGFYLCAWSVSPGASYEQYFGPGTRLTVT.